The following is a T cell receptor (beta chain) sequence with its context. Its antigen is as yet unknown. These data originate in a study of cytomegalovirus exposure and HLA in healthy donors. General study findings and limits: Rarity held for most TCR sequences, but there were some public TCRs that occurred in many donors. Prior analysis indicated that the majority of TCR beta V segments exhibited productivity approximately 87% or approximately 30% of the time. Later analysis identified several of the most significant clusters that appeared linked to common viral pathogens. Overall, roughly 170 TCR beta chains were annotated as cytomegalovirus-associated.

The CDR3 is 21 amino acids. Unmatched junction bases numbered 16, after V lost 2 bases and J lost 0 bases. Per germline, CDR1 KGHSY and CDR2 FQNENV. Primers for the PCR totalled 60 Vbeta and 13 Jbeta. The method was immunoSEQ multiplex PCR; TCRdb's version includes in-frame clones alone and lacks a portion of them. The table includes fewer than 90,000 clones, about three quarters detected once. The chain joins TRBV16 to TRBJ2-6, with 7 bases that match TRBD1. The TCR was taken from a male donor in good health and CMV-seropositive. The source material was PBMCs. Here the CDR3 reads CASSQRGPGQFVSSGANVLTF. CDR3 in DNA: TGTGCCAGCAGCCAAAGGGGCCCGGGACAGTTTGTAAGCTCTGGGGCCAACGTCCTGACTTTC.